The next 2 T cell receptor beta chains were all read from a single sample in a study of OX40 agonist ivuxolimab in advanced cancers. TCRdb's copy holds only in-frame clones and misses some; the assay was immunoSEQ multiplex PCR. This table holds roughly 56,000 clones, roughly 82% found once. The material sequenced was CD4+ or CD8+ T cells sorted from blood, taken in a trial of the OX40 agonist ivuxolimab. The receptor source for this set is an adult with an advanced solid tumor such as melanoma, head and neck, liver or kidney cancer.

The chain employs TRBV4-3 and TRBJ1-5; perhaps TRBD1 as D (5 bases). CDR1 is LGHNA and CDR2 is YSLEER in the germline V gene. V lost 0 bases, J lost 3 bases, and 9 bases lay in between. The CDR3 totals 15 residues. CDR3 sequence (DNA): TGCGCCAGCAGCCAAGATGGGACCCTCAATCAGCCCCAGCATTTT. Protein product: CASSQDGTLNQPQHF.

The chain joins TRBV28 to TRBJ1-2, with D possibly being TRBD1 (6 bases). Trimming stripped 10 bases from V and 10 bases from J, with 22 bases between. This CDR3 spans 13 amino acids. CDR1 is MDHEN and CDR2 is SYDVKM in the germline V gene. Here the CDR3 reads CATITQAQGLYTF. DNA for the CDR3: TGTGCCACCATCACCCAGGCACAGGGCCTCTACACCTTC.